The rows below give T cell receptor beta chains drawn from one sample of a study of T cell responses to AZD1222 COVID-19 vaccine. Here immunoSEQ multiplex PCR was the method, and the copy in TCRdb shows in-frame clones only, minus some. The repertoire consists of around 80,000 clones, with about 90% occurring once and the leading ten covering roughly 1.2%. The starting material was peripheral blood, obtained 28 days after the second AZD1222 dose. All receptors derive from an adult who received the AZD1222 COVID-19 vaccine. Both conserved end residues are part of each CDR3. The D gene is left open where the match is weak. Rows may omit the clone size; those that give it use once, few, many or a size class.

TRBJ2-1 - TRBV11-2 - CASSLVTKQFF TGTGCCAGCAGCTTAGTGACAAAGCAGTTCTTC
TRBJ1-1 - TRBV10-3 - CATSLRGPTEAFF TGTGCCACCTCGTTGAGAGGTCCCACTGAAGCTTTCTTT
TRBJ1-1 - TRBV10-3 - CAAQNSAVTEAFF TGTGCCGCACAGAACTCGGCGGTGACTGAAGCTTTCTTT
TRBJ2-3 - TRBV19 TRBD1 CATSKTGGTDTQYF TGTGCCACCAGCAAGACAGGGGGCACAGATACGCAGTATTTT
TRBJ1-4 - TRBV19 - CASSDPRGSESEKLFF TGTGCCAGTAGCGACCCTCGGGGATCGGAGAGTGAAAAACTGTTTTTT
TRBJ1-5 - TRBV6-6 - CASSYGQGGDQPQHF TGTGCCAGCAGTTACGGGCAGGGAGGCGATCAGCCCCAGCATTTT
TRBJ2-3 - TRBV4-1 TRBD2 CASSRGGSGGTDTQYF TGCGCCAGCAGCCGCGGGGGGAGCGGGGGCACAGATACGCAGTATTTT
TRBJ2-5 - TRBV27 - CASSLETQYF TGTGCCAGCAGTTTGGAGACCCAGTACTTC
TRBJ1-2 - TRBV19 - CASSEGDYYGYTF TGTGCCAGTAGTGAAGGGGATTACTATGGCTACACCTTC
TRBJ2-5 - TRBV7-3 - CASSLQGQETQYF TGTGCCAGCAGCTTACAGGGGCAAGAGACCCAGTACTTC
TRBJ1-1 - TRBV11-2 TRBD1 CASSFGTGLTEAFF TGTGCCAGCAGCTTCGGGACAGGGCTCACTGAAGCTTTCTTT
TRBJ1-1 - TRBV6-5 - CASSYDRRHEAFF TGTGCCAGCAGTTACGACCGCCGGCATGAAGCTTTCTTT
TRBJ1-4 - TRBV7-6 - CASTKGGGATNEKLFF TGTGCCAGCACAAAAGGGGGGGGCGCAACTAATGAAAAACTGTTTTTT
TRBJ2-7 - TRBV5-8 - CASSLVYEQYF TGTGCCAGCAGCTTGGTCTACGAGCAGTACTTC
TRBJ1-1 - TRBV11-2 - CASRPQPGSMNTEAFF TGTGCCAGCAGACCACAGCCGGGGAGCATGAACACTGAAGCTTTCTTT
TRBJ2-3 once TRBV18 - CASSPPGAPDTQYF TGTGCCAGCTCACCACCGGGAGCCCCAGATACGCAGTATTTT
TRBJ2-7 - TRBV19 TRBD1 CASSIRGQGGYEQYF TGTGCCAGTAGTATTAGGGGACAGGGAGGATACGAGCAGTACTTC
TRBJ1-2 - TRBV19 - CASSEVSGGPYGYTF TGTGCCAGTAGCGAAGTGTCAGGCGGCCCCTATGGCTACACCTTC